This T cell receptor beta chain was recovered during a study of T cells after yellow fever vaccination (dated by TCRdb to about 2019). A note on the overall study: The SMART-Seq v4 Ultra Low Input RNA kit was used to prepare libraries from fractions with low cell numbers. To track T-cell clones before and after primary and booster YFV17D yellow fever vaccination, bulk TCR alpha and beta repertoires were sequenced longitudinally. Two healthy male donors, one aged 18 to 30 and one aged 30 to 39 years, were included in the cohort. Blood was collected at multiple timepoints before and after primary and secondary immunization, and bulk PBMC replicates and cell subsets were isolated.

TCR cDNA was synthesized by 5'RACE template switching, through which a universal primer site and unique molecular identifiers were introduced. cDNA synthesis was primed from both the TCR alpha and TCR beta constant segments. Libraries were amplified in two PCR steps, with sample barcodes and sequencing adapters added in the second step. Sequencing of libraries was performed on Illumina HiSeq 2500 (2x100 bp) or NovaSeq (2x150 bp). On the authors' methods: MIGEC handled demultiplexing of reads and collapsing into UMI consensus sequences, while MiXCR performed V(D)J alignment. Clonotypes responding to the vaccine were identified with edgeR on replicate PBMC samples, with the criteria of FDR below 0.01 and a log2 fold change above 5 up to day 15. Each bulk clonotype received a CD4 or CD8 identity based on whether the sequenced CD4 or CD8 repertoire contained that clonotype at higher abundance. Clones were called with MiXCR by TCRdb after fastp trimmed the public reads at Q25, and only in-frame beta chains were retained. Records with the same CDR3 protein are collapsed into one entry carrying the most frequent genes and DNA. The V and J calls here are based on TCRdb, not the publication. Within this sample are 400,000 or so distinct CDR3 sequences, with 6.2% of them counted one time only. The ten largest clones capture approximately 15% of the sample.

According to the study, the label for this sample's treatment or condition signals: live attenuated yellow fever vaccine strain. At each blood-draw timepoint, two biological replicates of bulk PBMCs were obtained. A standard Ficoll-Paque protocol was used to isolate PBMCs from peripheral blood. RNA was extracted with TriZol from bulk PBMCs, CD4 and CD8 fractions, and dextramer-positive and dextramer-negative fractions. CDR3 length: 16 amino acids, cysteine to phenylalanine. Of the read, only the CDR3 DNA is kept; its 48 bases are in frame from base 1. The V end gives up 0 bases and the J end 2 bases, leaving 7 bases in the junction not matched to a gene. CDR1 and CDR2 are drawn from the germline V gene: LGHNA, YSLEER. The research as a whole found: After the booster, most clones that had expanded after primary vaccination were detected again (about 97% of CD4 and 70% to 90% of CD8), suggesting broad maintenance of memory. The secondary T-cell response was weaker than the primary response but faster, peaking on day 5 instead of day 15. FACS-sorted repertoires could contain abundant contaminating clonotypes from the bulk population, so computational filtering was required. Because only a couple of donors were included in the study, the extent to which the findings can be generalized is limited. A small fraction of clonotypes showed up in both the CD4 and CD8 compartments, probably as a result of convergent recombination.

This clonotype has a handful of counts. The clone's antigen remains unknown. It has no much larger one-base neighbor in the sample; base qualities were not kept. The chain uses TRBV4-3 and TRBJ2-7; a stretch of 7 junction bases matches TRBD2. Material: PBMCs, obtained 5 days after the yellow fever booster vaccination. This receptor was obtained from a man aged 25 to 40 who received the YFV17D yellow fever vaccine. The CDR3 protein is CASSQDLRAGPYEQYF. The DNA is TGCGCCAGCAGCCAAGATCTTCGAGCGGGACCCTACGAGCAGTACTTC.